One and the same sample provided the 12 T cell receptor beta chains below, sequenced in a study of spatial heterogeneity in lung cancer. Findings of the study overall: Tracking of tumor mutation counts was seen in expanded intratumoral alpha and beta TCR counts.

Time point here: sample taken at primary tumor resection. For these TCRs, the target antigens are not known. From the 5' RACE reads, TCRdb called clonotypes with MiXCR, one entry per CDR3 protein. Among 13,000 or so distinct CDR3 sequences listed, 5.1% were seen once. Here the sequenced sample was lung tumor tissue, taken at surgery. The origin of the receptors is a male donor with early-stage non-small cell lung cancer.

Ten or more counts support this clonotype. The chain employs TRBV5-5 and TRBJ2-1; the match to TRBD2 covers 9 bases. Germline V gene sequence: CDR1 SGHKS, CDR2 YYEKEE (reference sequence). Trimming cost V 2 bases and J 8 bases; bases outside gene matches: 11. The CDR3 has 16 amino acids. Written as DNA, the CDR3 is TGTGCCAGCAGCTTCGGCGGGAGGGTCAGAATCGATGAGCAGTTCTTC. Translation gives CASSFGGRVRIDEQFF.

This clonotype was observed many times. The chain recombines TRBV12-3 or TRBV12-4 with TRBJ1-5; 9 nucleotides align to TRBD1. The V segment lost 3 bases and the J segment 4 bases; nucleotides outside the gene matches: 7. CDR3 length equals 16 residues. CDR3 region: CASSLGWDRVNQPQHF. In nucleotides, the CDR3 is TGTGCCAGCAGTTTGGGTTGGGACAGGGTTAATCAGCCCCAGCATTTT.

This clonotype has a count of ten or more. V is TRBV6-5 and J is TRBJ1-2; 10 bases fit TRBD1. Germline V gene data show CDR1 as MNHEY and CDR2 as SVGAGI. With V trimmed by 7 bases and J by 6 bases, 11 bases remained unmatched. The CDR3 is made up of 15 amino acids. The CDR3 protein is CASMLLTDRGHGYTF. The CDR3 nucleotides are TGTGCCAGCATGCTCCTCACCGACAGGGGGCATGGCTACACCTTC.

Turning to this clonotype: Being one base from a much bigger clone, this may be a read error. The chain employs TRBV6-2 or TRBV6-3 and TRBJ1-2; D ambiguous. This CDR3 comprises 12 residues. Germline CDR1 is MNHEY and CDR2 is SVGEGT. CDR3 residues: CACSPLAVGYTF. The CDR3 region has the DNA TGTGCCTGCAGTCCCTTAGCTGTTGGCTACACCTTC.

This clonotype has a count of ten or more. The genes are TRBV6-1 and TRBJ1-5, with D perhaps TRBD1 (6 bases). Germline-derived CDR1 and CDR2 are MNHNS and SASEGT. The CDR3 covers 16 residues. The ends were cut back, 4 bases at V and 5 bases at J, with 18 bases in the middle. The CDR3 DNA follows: TGTGCCAGCAGTGGGGGGGCAGTCTCCCGTTATCAGCCCCAGCATTTT. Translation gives CASSGGAVSRYQPQHF.

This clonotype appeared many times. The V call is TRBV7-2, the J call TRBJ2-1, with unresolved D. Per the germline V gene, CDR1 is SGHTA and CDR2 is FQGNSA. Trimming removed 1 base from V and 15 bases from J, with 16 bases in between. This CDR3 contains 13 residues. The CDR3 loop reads CASSLELNLKWFF. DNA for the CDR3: TGTGCCAGCAGCTTAGAGCTTAACTTGAAGTGGTTCTTC.

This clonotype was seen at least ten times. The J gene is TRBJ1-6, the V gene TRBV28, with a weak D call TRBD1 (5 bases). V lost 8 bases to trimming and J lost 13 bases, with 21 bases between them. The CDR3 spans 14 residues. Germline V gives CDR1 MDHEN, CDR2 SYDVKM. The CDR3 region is CASGRGFPTGPLHF. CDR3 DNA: TGTGCCAGCGGGCGGGGGTTTCCCACCGGCCCCCTCCACTTT.

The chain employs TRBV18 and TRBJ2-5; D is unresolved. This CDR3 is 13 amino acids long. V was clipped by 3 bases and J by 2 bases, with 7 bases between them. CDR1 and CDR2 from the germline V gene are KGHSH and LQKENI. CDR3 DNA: TGTGCCAGCTCACCTGGGCTACAAGAGACCCAGTACTTC. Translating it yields CASSPGLQETQYF.

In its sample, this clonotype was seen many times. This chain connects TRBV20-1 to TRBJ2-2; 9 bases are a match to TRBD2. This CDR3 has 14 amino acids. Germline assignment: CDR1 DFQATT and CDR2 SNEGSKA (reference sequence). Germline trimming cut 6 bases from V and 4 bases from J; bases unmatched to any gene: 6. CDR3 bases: TGCAGTGCAGAGCGGGGGGCTTCCACCGGGGAGCTGTTTTTT. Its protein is CSAERGASTGELFF.

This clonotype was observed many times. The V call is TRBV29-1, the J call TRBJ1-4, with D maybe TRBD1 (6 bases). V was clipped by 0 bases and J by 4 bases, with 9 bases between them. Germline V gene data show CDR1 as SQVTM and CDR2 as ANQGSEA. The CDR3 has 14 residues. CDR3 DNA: TGCAGCGTTGAAGACAGGGGTCTTAATGAAAAACTGTTTTTT. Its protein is CSVEDRGLNEKLFF. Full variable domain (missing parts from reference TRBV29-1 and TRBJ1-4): SAVISQKPSRDICQRGTSLTIQCQVDSQVTMMFWYRQQPGQSLTLIATANQGSEATYESGFVIDKFPISRPNLTFSTLTVSNMSPEDSSIYLCSVEDRGLNEKLFFGSGTQLSVL.

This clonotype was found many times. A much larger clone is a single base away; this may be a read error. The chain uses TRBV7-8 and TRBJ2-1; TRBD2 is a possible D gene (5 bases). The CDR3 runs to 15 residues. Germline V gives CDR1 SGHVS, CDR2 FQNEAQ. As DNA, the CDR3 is TGTACCAGCAGCTTAAAGAGGGATCTGGGCAATGAGCAGTTCTTC. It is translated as CTSSLKRDLGNEQFF.

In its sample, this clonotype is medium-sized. The CDR3 DNA is TGCAGTGCTAGAGATCAGCTCGCCAATGAGCAGTTCTTC. Translating it yields CSARDQLANEQFF. The chain has TRBV20-1 and TRBJ2-1; D is ambiguous. Germline assignment: CDR1 DFQATT and CDR2 SNEGSKA (reference sequence). The CDR3 covers 13 residues. Trimming left V 0 bases short and J 6 bases short, with 9 bases between.